The clone carrying this T cell receptor beta chain appeared a few times. Its antigen is as yet unknown. This may come from a read error, since a much larger clone is one base off. Patients underwent thyroid surgery, and none had received any treatment before it. TCRdb reprocessed the PCR reads using MiXCR. Of about 39,000 clones in the sample, around 18% were seen once. This record comes from a study of metastatic and nonmetastatic thyroid tumors. Study at large: A comparison of repertoires was made across blood and tumor or nodule tissue from malignant and benign thyroid patients.

Study-wide results and caveats: TCR beta diversity was reportedly significantly higher in malignant thyroid tumors than benign nodules, in blood and tumor.

CDR1 and CDR2 (germline): SNHLY, FYNNEI. The V segment lost 5 bases and the J segment 7 bases; nucleotides outside the gene matches: 7. The length of the CDR3 is 13 residues. The sequenced sample was tumor tissue. The rearrangement uses TRBV2 and TRBJ2-7, with 8 bases lining up with TRBD1. The receptor was isolated from a female donor with papillary thyroid cancer or a benign thyroid nodule (not recorded which). Some clones in this sample may be carry-over from other donors' samples. The CDR3 DNA sequence: TGTGCCAGCAGTTTGGACAGGGTGGAAGAGCAGTACTTC. It codes for CASSLDRVEEQYF.